This T cell receptor (beta chain) was profiled in a study of blood T cell repertoires in COVID-19. For the study at large: Acute and convalescent COVID-19 samples came from the United States, Italy and Spain.

The CDR3 consists of 14 residues. The germline gives CDR1 MDHEN, CDR2 SYDVKM. The V end was cut by 2 bases, the J end by 2 bases, with 9 bases between. The data were produced by immunoSEQ multiplex PCR, yet TCRdb's version contains in-frame clones alone and is incomplete. The profile shows approximately 210,000 clones, 89% of them singletons. This TCR was recovered from a woman aged 40 to 50 with acute or convalescent COVID-19. The sequencing sample was made of peripheral blood. The chain employs TRBV28 and TRBJ1-2; weak D call: TRBD1 (6 bases). CDR3 in DNA: TGTGCCAGCAGTTTAAGGCAGGGGAACTATGGCTACACCTTC. This gives the protein CASSLRQGNYGYTF.